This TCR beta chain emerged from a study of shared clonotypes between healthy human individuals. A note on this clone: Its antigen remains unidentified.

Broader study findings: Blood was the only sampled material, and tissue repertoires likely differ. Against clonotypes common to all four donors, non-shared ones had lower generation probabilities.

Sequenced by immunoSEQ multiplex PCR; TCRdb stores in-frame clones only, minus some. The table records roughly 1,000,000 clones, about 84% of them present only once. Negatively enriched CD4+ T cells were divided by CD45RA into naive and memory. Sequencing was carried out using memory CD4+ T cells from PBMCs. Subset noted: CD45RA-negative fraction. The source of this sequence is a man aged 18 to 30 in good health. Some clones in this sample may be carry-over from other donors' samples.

The CDR3 bases are TGTGCCAGTACCACCTTTCTGGCAAGGCGGGACACTGAAGCTTTCTTT. Translating gives CASTTFLARRDTEAFF. The rearrangement links TRBV19 to TRBJ1-1, with no clear D. This CDR3 spans 16 amino acids. Germline V gene data show CDR1 as LNHDA and CDR2 as SQIVND (reference sequence). V dropped 7 bases and J dropped 3 bases, with 21 bases sitting between them.